The 31 T cell receptor beta chains presented below share a single source sample, sequenced in a study of T cell responses to AZD1222 COVID-19 vaccine. TCRdb keeps only in-frame clones here, not all; method: immunoSEQ multiplex PCR. Among more than 75,000 clones listed, 83% were seen once. The input for sequencing was peripheral blood, taken 28 days after the second AZD1222 dose. The origin of the receptors is an adult who received the AZD1222 COVID-19 vaccine.

The V and J genes are TRBV28 and TRBJ1-2; TRBD1 agrees at 9 bases. V lost 6 bases to trimming and J lost 7 bases; unmatched junction nucleotides: 9. The CDR3 consists of 14 residues. Germline CDR1 and CDR2: MDHEN and SYDVKM. The chain's CDR3 is CASRRGQGVGGYTF. The CDR3 region has the DNA TGTGCCAGCAGACGGGGACAGGGAGTAGGTGGCTACACCTTC.

This sequence joins TRBV19 and TRBJ2-1; a weak D match, TRBD1 (6 bases). In germline, CDR1 is LNHDA, CDR2 SQIVND (reference sequence). Between the trimmed V and J ends, which lost 8 bases and 2 bases, there was a span of 16 bases. The CDR3 extends over 15 amino acids. CDR3 region: CASDTGNYPYNEQFF. CDR3 bases: TGTGCCAGTGATACAGGGAATTATCCCTACAATGAGCAGTTCTTC.

The V call is TRBV11-2, the J call TRBJ2-7, with a tentative D call TRBD2 (5 bases). From germline, CDR1 is SGHAT and CDR2 FQNNGV. This CDR3 contains 15 residues. Between the trimmed V and J ends, which lost 1 base and 1 base, there was a span of 11 bases. CDR3 bases: TGTGCCAGCAGCTTAGTCCGGGGAAGTTCCTACGAGCAGTACTTC. Translating it yields CASSLVRGSSYEQYF. Full variable domain (remainder filled in from reference TRBV11-2 and TRBJ2-7): EAGVAQSPRYKIIEKRQSVAFWCNPISGHATLYWYQQILGQGPKLLIQFQNNGVVDDSQLPKDRFSAERLKGVDSTLKIQPAKLEDSAVYLCASSLVRGSSYEQYFGPGTRLTVT.

This clone ranks as medium-sized. The chain combines TRBV4-3 with TRBJ2-5; TRBD2 matches 14 bases. Unmatched junction bases numbered 6, after V lost 4 bases and J lost 5 bases. The CDR3 length is 16 residues. CDR1 is LGHNA, CDR2 YSLEER, per germline. The CDR3 DNA is TGCGCCAGCAGCCTGGGACTAGCGGGAGATTTGGAGACCCAGTACTTC. Amino acid sequence: CASSLGLAGDLETQYF.

Only one count was recorded for this clone. CDR3: CASSEFAVAGGPFSTDTQYF. Written as DNA, the CDR3 is TGTGCCAGCAGTGAATTCGCGGTAGCGGGAGGGCCTTTTAGCACAGATACGCAGTATTTT. The chain is built from TRBV2 and TRBJ2-3; 11 nucleotides line up with TRBD2. J was trimmed by 0 bases and V by 2 bases; bases with no gene match: 13. This CDR3 comprises 20 residues. Germline CDR1 and CDR2: SNHLY and FYNNEI.

The V call is TRBV4-1, the J call TRBJ1-2; 9 nucleotides match TRBD1. The CDR3 runs 15 residues. J lost 3 bases, V lost 4 bases, and 6 bases had no gene match. Germline V gene lookup returns CDR1 MGHRA and CDR2 YSYEKL. CDR3 residues: CASSLTWDRDYGYTF. The CDR3 DNA reads as TGCGCCAGCAGCCTAACGTGGGACAGGGACTATGGCTACACCTTC.

This rearrangement joins TRBV9 to TRBJ2-7, with 7 bases fitting TRBD2. V shed 4 bases, J shed 2 bases, and the junction held 9 bases outside the gene matches. This CDR3 contains 15 residues. CDR1 is SGDLS, CDR2 YYNGEE, per germline. The CDR3 DNA reads as TGTGCCAGCAGCTCCACCCCGGGGGGAACCTACGAGCAGTACTTC. This encodes CASSSTPGGTYEQYF.

This clone appeared once. The chain is built from TRBV4-1 and TRBJ2-7, with no clear D. The CDR3 consists of 12 residues. Germline V gene lookup returns CDR1 MGHRA and CDR2 YSYEKL. V lost 0 bases, J lost 5 bases, and 5 bases lay in between. CDR3 in amino acids: CASSQDGNEQYF. The CDR3 DNA sequence: TGCGCCAGCAGCCAAGATGGAAACGAGCAGTACTTC.

The V call is TRBV29-1, the J call TRBJ1-2, with a weak D call TRBD1 (6 bases). The germline CDR1 and CDR2 sequences are SQVTM and ANQGSEA. The CDR3 has 11 residues. CDR3 nucleotide sequence: TGCACGGGGTTGGGGGGCGATGGCTACACCTTC. This encodes CTGLGGDGYTF.

This chain connects TRBV6-5 to TRBJ1-2, with D tentatively TRBD1 (6 bases). Germline assignment: CDR1 MNHEY and CDR2 SVGAGI. The CDR3 is made up of 14 amino acids. The V gene lost 5 bases and the J gene lost 5 bases, with 15 bases spanning the gap. For the CDR3, the DNA is TGTGCCAGCAGTCGGACAGCAAGCACGTATGGCTACACCTTC. As protein: CASSRTASTYGYTF.

The chain's CDR3 is CASRGQGVEETQYF. The CDR3 region has the DNA TGTGCCAGCCGGGGACAGGGGGTTGAGGAGACCCAGTACTTC. V is TRBV7-9 and J is TRBJ2-5; 11 bases line up with TRBD1. The CDR3 runs 14 residues. The germline CDR1 and CDR2 sequences are SEHNR and FQNEAQ (reference sequence). V shed 8 bases, J shed 5 bases, and the junction held 7 bases outside the gene matches.

This CDR3 is CASNTGELFF. CDR3 in DNA: TGCGCCAGCAATACCGGGGAGCTGTTTTTT. The V call is TRBV10-1, the J call TRBJ2-2; D is unclear. The CDR3 contains 10 residues. Germline assignment: CDR1 WNHNN and CDR2 SYGVQD (reference sequence). The V end lost 7 bases, the J end lost 5 bases, and 2 bases lay between the germline ends.

CDR3 in amino acids: CASSNLQGNYGYTF. In DNA form, the CDR3 reads TGTGCCAGCAGCAATCTACAGGGAAACTATGGCTACACCTTC. This chain joins TRBV6-1 and TRBJ1-2; weak D call: TRBD1 (6 bases). This CDR3 region has 14 residues. V lost 6 bases and J lost 2, with 13 bases in between. The V gene's germline CDR1 is MNHNS and CDR2 SASEGT.

This clone was recorded once. This chain connects TRBV5-4 to TRBJ2-1; 14 bases map to TRBD2. The CDR3 has 15 amino acids. Germline assignment: CDR1 SGHNT and CDR2 YYREEE (reference sequence). Trimming removed 4 bases from V and 10 bases from J; junction bases left unmatched: 7. CDR3 in DNA: TGTGCCAGCAGCATGACTAGCGGGAGGGCCGGGGAGCAGTTCTTC. It yields the protein CASSMTSGRAGEQFF.

The CDR3 DNA reads as TGTGCCAGCAGCTTACAGGGGGGGTCGACAGATACGCAGTATTTT. This sequence encodes CASSLQGGSTDTQYF. The V and J genes are TRBV7-2 and TRBJ2-3; tentatively, D is TRBD1 or TRBD2 (7 bases each). The ends were cut back, 2 bases at V and 3 bases at J, with 12 bases in the middle. Per germline, CDR1 SGHTA and CDR2 FQGNSA. This CDR3 has 15 residues.

The chain links TRBV4-3 to TRBJ2-1; a weak D match, TRBD2 (6 bases). This CDR3 spans 18 amino acids. The germline CDR1 and CDR2 sequences are LGHNA and YSLEER. With 0 bases removed from V and 0 bases from J, the gap between germline ends came to 15 bases. CDR3 protein: CASSQDPASATSYNEQFF. DNA of the CDR3: TGCGCCAGCAGCCAAGATCCCGCTAGCGCGACCTCCTACAATGAGCAGTTCTTC.

The chain has TRBV27 and TRBJ2-3; TRBD2 aligns across 11 bases. The V and J ends lost 2 bases and 2 bases, in that order; junction bases with no gene match: 6. Germline V gene data show CDR1 as MNHEY and CDR2 as SMNVEV (reference sequence). The CDR3 loop spans 17 amino acids. CDR3 DNA sequence: TGTGCCAGCAGTTTAAGGGCGACTAGCGGGAACACAGATACGCAGTATTTT. Amino acids: CASSLRATSGNTDTQYF.

This clone was detected a few times. The gene calls are TRBV7-8 and TRBJ2-1, with 9 positions matching TRBD1. V was pared by 5 bases and J by 2 bases, with 4 bases of the junction left unmatched. CDR1 and CDR2 (germline): SGHVS, FQNEAQ. The CDR3 runs 15 residues. The CDR3: CASSPYRGPYNEQFF. The DNA for the CDR3 is TGTGCCAGCAGCCCCTACAGGGGGCCCTACAATGAGCAGTTCTTC.

This clone is large within its sample. V is TRBV11-2 and J is TRBJ1-2; D is undetermined. Germline loops: CDR1 SGHAT, CDR2 FQNNGV. V dropped 0 bases and J dropped 5 bases, with 19 bases sitting between them. The CDR3 is made up of 17 amino acids. The CDR3 region is CASSLESFRGLEYGYTF. The CDR3 DNA sequence: TGTGCCAGCAGCTTAGAGTCTTTTCGGGGTCTGGAGTATGGCTACACCTTC.

This clone was counted at least ten times. The rearrangement joins TRBV27 to TRBJ2-3; D gene unclear. Trimming took 4 bases from V and 1 from J, leaving 9 bases between them. The V gene's germline CDR1 is MNHEY and CDR2 SMNVEV (reference sequence). CDR3 size: 14 residues. The CDR3 loop is CASSSPKRTDTQYF. The CDR3 nucleotides read TGTGCCAGCAGTTCCCCAAAACGCACAGATACGCAGTATTTT.

This chain links TRBV28 with TRBJ2-2; 9 bases are a match to TRBD1. V was clipped by 7 bases and J by 8 bases; unmatched bases: 8. The length of the CDR3 is 14 residues. Germline V gives CDR1 MDHEN, CDR2 SYDVKM. CDR3 in amino acids: CASTSGQGTGELFF. DNA for the CDR3: TGTGCCAGCACTTCGGGACAGGGCACGGGGGAGCTGTTTTTT.

The CDR3 DNA reads as TGCAGTGCAGTTGGGGCGTATGGCTACACCTTC. It specifies CSAVGAYGYTF. This chain uses TRBV20-1 with TRBJ1-2, with D maybe TRBD1 (5 bases). The CDR3 contains 11 residues. Trimming took off 6 bases at V and 5 bases at J, with 10 bases between the two ends. Germline loops: CDR1 DFQATT, CDR2 SNEGSKA (reference sequence).

CDR3 coding DNA: TGTGCCAGCAGCACCGGACAGGGCGCCTATGGCTACACCTTC. Translating it yields CASSTGQGAYGYTF. The rearrangement links TRBV7-2 to TRBJ1-2; 8 nucleotides agree with TRBD1. From germline, CDR1 is SGHTA and CDR2 FQGNSA. There are 14 residues in the CDR3. The V gene end was trimmed by 5 bases and the J gene end by 4 bases; junction bases not matched to a gene: 6.

The V gene is TRBV24-1, the J gene TRBJ2-2, with 9 bases aligning to TRBD1. CDR3 length: 16 amino acids. CDR1 is KGHDR, CDR2 SFDVKD, per germline. The J segment lost 6 bases and the V segment lost 4 bases, leaving 8 bases of the junction unmatched. The CDR3 spells CATSDSWTGAAGELFF. CDR3 bases: TGTGCCACCAGTGACTCTTGGACAGGGGCAGCCGGGGAGCTGTTTTTT.

J is TRBJ1-2 and V is TRBV2, with 7 bases aligning to TRBD1. Germline lookup yields CDR1 SNHLY and CDR2 FYNNEI. The CDR3 has 13 amino acids. J lost 8 bases, V lost 3 bases, and 6 bases had no gene match. CDR3 in amino acids: CASSETGSKGYTF. The CDR3 DNA reads as TGTGCCAGCAGTGAGACAGGGAGTAAGGGCTACACCTTC.

The gene calls are TRBV19 and TRBJ2-3; 8 bases are shared with TRBD2. CDR3 length: 15 amino acids. V shed 6 bases and J 1 base; nucleotides not matched to a gene: 6. Germline V gives CDR1 LNHDA, CDR2 SQIVND (reference sequence). CDR3 coding DNA: TGTGCCAGTAGCAGTCAAGCGGGAGGCACAGATACGCAGTATTTT. Its translation: CASSSQAGGTDTQYF.

This chain uses TRBV7-2 with TRBJ2-7; 9 bases align to TRBD1. J lost 3 bases, V lost 8 bases, and 2 bases had no gene match. Germline CDR1 and CDR2: SGHTA and FQGNSA. CDR3 length: 12 residues. The CDR3, as DNA: TGTGCCAGCGGGACAGGGCTCTACGAGCAGTACTTC. Its translation: CASGTGLYEQYF.

The rearrangement uses TRBV27 and TRBJ2-7, with 7 bases matching TRBD2. The germline gives CDR1 MNHEY, CDR2 SMNVEV (reference sequence). V was pared by 6 bases and J by 0 bases, with 14 bases of the junction left unmatched. This CDR3 has 17 amino acids. The CDR3 sequence: CASSQAPIAGGSYEQYF. Here the CDR3 DNA reads TGTGCCAGCAGCCAAGCCCCCATAGCGGGCGGCTCCTACGAGCAGTACTTC.

The J gene is TRBJ1-1, the V gene TRBV12-3 or TRBV12-4; 7 nucleotides agree with TRBD1. The CDR3 is made up of 13 amino acids. Unmatched junction bases numbered 0, after V lost 4 bases and J lost 1 base. The CDR3 bases are TGTGCCAGCAGTTGGGACAGGAACACTGAAGCTTTCTTT. It is translated as CASSWDRNTEAFF.

The chain combines TRBV19 with TRBJ1-5; D is possibly TRBD1 (6 bases). CDR3 size: 17 residues. V lost 1 base, J lost 4 bases, and 17 bases lay in between. The germline gives CDR1 LNHDA, CDR2 SQIVND (reference sequence). The CDR3 loop is CASSIGGGQGRNQPQHF. The CDR3 coding sequence is TGTGCCAGTAGTATAGGCGGGGGGCAGGGAAGGAATCAGCCCCAGCATTTT.

About this clone: Other DNA sequences of this sample code for an identical CDR3. The chain combines TRBV7-2 with TRBJ1-2, with D possibly matching TRBD1 (5 bases). The CDR3 contains 13 residues. V was cut by 3 bases and J by 1 base, with 6 bases left in between. Germline V CDR1 and CDR2: SGHTA, FQGNSA. In DNA form, the CDR3 reads TGTGCCAGCAGCTTGGACAATAACTATGGCTACACCTTC. Translation gives CASSLDNNYGYTF.